This T cell receptor (beta chain) was identified in a study of T cell changes during pregnancy in multiple sclerosis. Germline lookup yields CDR1 SGHVS and CDR2 FNYEAQ. CDR3 length: 15 amino acids. After removal of 5 bases from V and 4 bases from J, the junction contained 7 bases not matched to a gene. TCRdb keeps only in-frame clones here, not all; method: immunoSEQ multiplex PCR. The sample has tens of thousands of clones, 92% seen once; the top ten hold about 3%. This sequence was found in a female donor with multiple sclerosis, enrolled in a pregnancy study. This chain uses TRBV7-6 with TRBJ2-2; 7 nucleotides agree with TRBD1. The sequencing here drew on peripheral blood, taken before pregnancy. The CDR3 protein is CASSPRQGGTGELFF. CDR3 bases: TGTGCCAGCAGCCCTAGACAGGGTGGCACCGGGGAGCTGTTTTTT.